This TCR beta chain was documented in a study of T cell repertoires in cytomegalovirus infection. As for the study in general: HLA-B-restricted CMV epitopes that are well studied, plus recently identified HLA-C-restricted ones, were used by the study. CMV infection together with matching HLA type was indicated by public TCR beta signatures. Findings of the study overall: HLA-C-restricted, CMV-specific TCR beta clonotypes were dominant ex vivo. There were carriers of CMV plus the relevant HLA, and cumulative public TCR beta family frequency identified them.

TCRdb independently ran MiXCR on the reads; one entry per CDR3 protein. The sample lists roughly 700,000 distinct CDR3 sequences; 33% were seen once. This clonotype was seen ten or more times. Antigen: not known. The CDR3 has 16 amino acids. The germline CDR1 and CDR2 sequences are SGHTA and FQGNSA. Losses at the gene ends were 1 base for V and 4 bases for J; bases not matched to a gene: 7. The source material was cultured PBMCs, sampled from culture after CMV antigen stimulation. This sequence joins TRBV7-2 and TRBJ1-5; TRBD1 agrees at 7 bases. The clonotype originates from a human donor in good health (CMV status not recorded). Some clones in this sample may be carry-over from other donors' samples. The DNA for the CDR3 is TGTGCCAGCAGCTTAGAATCCCAGGGGGGGAATCAGCCCCAGCATTTT. Protein product: CASSLESQGGNQPQHF.